The 8 T cell receptor beta chains below were found in one sample sequenced in a study of CD8 T cells in Susac syndrome. It was with random hexamers that roughly 0.45 to 1 ug RNA was reverse transcribed. MiXCR, run by TCRdb on the immunoSEQ multiplex PCR reads, gives a single entry per CDR3 protein. This table has around 150,000 distinct CDR3 sequences, 90% to 95% appearing once. The source material was CD4+ T cells from PBMCs. These receptors came from a human donor in good health.

The chain has TRBV4-3 and TRBJ1-2; 9 bases agree with TRBD1. V dropped 0 bases and J dropped 8; count of bases not matched to a gene: 7. This CDR3 spans 15 amino acids. Germline V gives CDR1 LGHNA, CDR2 YSLEER. For the CDR3, the DNA is TGCGCCAGCAGCCAAGAGGACAGGGGTATGGGCGGCTACACCTTC. Translated: CASSQEDRGMGGYTF.

The rearrangement links TRBV15 to TRBJ2-3; no definite D call. V lost 0 bases and J 5 bases, leaving 9 bases between the germline ends. This CDR3 spans 14 amino acids. From germline, CDR1 is LNHNV and CDR2 YYDKDF (reference sequence). CDR3 DNA: TGTGCCACCAGCAGAGAACCAGCAGGAGATACGCAGTATTTT. Its protein is CATSREPAGDTQYF.

This clonotype came up once. The chain is built from TRBV4-1 and TRBJ2-2, with a weak D call TRBD1 (5 bases). This CDR3 has 18 residues. V gave up 2 bases and J gave up 6 bases, with 22 bases separating them. The germline gives CDR1 MGHRA, CDR2 YSYEKL. Here the CDR3 DNA reads TGCGCCAGCAGCCAATCGTCCGGCAGGGCCAGTTGGGCCGGGGAGCTGTTTTTT. As protein: CASSQSSGRASWAGELFF.

The chain carries TRBV2 and TRBJ2-5; TRBD1 agrees at 8 bases. CDR1 and CDR2 (germline): SNHLY, FYNNEI. The CDR3 consists of 14 residues. Unmatched junction bases numbered 6, after V lost 4 bases and J lost 5 bases. This CDR3 is CASSGQGATETQYF. The CDR3 DNA reads TGTGCCAGCAGTGGGCAGGGGGCTACGGAGACCCAGTACTTC.

The V call is TRBV23-1, the J call TRBJ2-7, with D tentatively TRBD2 (5 bases). TRBV23-1 is an open reading frame, and its role is uncertain. V was cut by 0 bases and J by 5 bases, with 20 bases left in between. The CDR3 spans 17 residues. CDR3 in DNA: TGCGCCAGCAGTCAATCTATTCCTTTCCGGCGGGCCCACGAGCAGTACTTC. This sequence encodes CASSQSIPFRRAHEQYF.

The gene calls are TRBV24-1 and TRBJ2-1, with 7 nucleotides matching TRBD1. Trimming took 0 bases from V and 6 from J; bases not matched to a gene: 7. Germline V gene sequence: CDR1 KGHDR, CDR2 SFDVKD. The CDR3 contains 16 residues. DNA of the CDR3: TGTGCCACCAGTGATTTGCACAGGGGAACCTCCAATGAGCAGTTCTTC. This encodes CATSDLHRGTSNEQFF.

The chain links TRBV9 to TRBJ1-1; no clear D. Trimming took 4 bases from V and 0 from J, leaving 7 bases between them. The CDR3 is made up of 13 amino acids. Looked up from germline, CDR1 is SGDLS and CDR2 is YYNGEE. The CDR3 sequence: CASSPTMNTEAFF. In DNA form, the CDR3 reads TGTGCCAGCAGCCCAACTATGAACACTGAAGCTTTCTTT.

The V and J genes are TRBV19 and TRBJ1-5, with a possible D match to TRBD1 (5 bases). The germline V gene has CDR1 LNHDA and CDR2 SQIVND (reference sequence). Trimming cost V 0 bases and J 7 bases, with 19 bases left between them. The CDR3 length is 17 residues. As DNA, the CDR3 is TGTGCCAGTAGTATAGAGGTTAGACAGCTACTAGGGCAGCCCCAGCATTTT. Its translation is CASSIEVRQLLGQPQHF. The whole variable domain, filled in from reference TRBV19 and TRBJ1-5, reads DGGITQSPKYLFRKEGQNVTLSCEQNLNHDAMYWYRQDPGQGLRLIYYSQIVNDFQKGDIAEGYSVSREKKESFPLTVTSAQKNPTAFYLCASSIEVRQLLGQPQHFGDGTRLSIL.